This TCR beta chain was retrieved from a study of PD-L1 blockade in urothelial cancer. As for the study in general: Men with urothelial cancer arising in the bladder made up most of the 29 patients.

This clone has only one observation. Using immunoSEQ multiplex PCR, the repertoire was profiled, and TCRdb retains in-frame clones only, with some absent. The sample has more than 45,000 clones, about three quarters seen once; the top ten hold roughly 4%. As for time point: pretreatment peripheral blood. The receptor was isolated from a man in his 70s with urothelial cancer. The specimen comprised PBMCs, sampled around atezolizumab (anti-PD-L1) treatment.

Written as DNA, the CDR3 is TGTGCCAGCAGCCGTCAGGGAACCACCGATAATTCACCCCTCCACTTT. Amino acids: CASSRQGTTDNSPLHF. The chain recombines TRBV7-2 with TRBJ1-6, with D perhaps TRBD1 (5 bases). The CDR3 is 16 amino acids. V was cut by 5 bases and J by 5 bases, with 16 bases left in between. The V gene's germline CDR1 is SGHTA and CDR2 FQGNSA.